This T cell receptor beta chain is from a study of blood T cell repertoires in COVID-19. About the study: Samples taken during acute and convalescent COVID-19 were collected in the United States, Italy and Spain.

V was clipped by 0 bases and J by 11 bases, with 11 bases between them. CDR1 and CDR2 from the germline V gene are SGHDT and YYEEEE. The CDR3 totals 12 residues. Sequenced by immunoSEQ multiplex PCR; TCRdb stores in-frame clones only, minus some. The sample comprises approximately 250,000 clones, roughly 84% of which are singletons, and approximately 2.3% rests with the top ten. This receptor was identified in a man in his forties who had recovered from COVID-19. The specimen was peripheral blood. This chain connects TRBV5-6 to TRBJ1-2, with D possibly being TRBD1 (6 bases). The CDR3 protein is CASSLDRVLYTF. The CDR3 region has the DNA TGTGCCAGCAGCTTGGACAGGGTCCTATACACCTTC.